A selection of T cell receptor beta chains follows, all from one sample in a study of T-cell memory formation after mild COVID-19. TCRdb passed the 5' RACE reads through MiXCR, listing each CDR3 protein once. The sample lists about 200,000 distinct CDR3 sequences, 15% to 20% occurring once. Sample: PBMCs or a T cell subset sorted from them (not recorded which). Every receptor here comes from an adult woman who had mild COVID-19 (a few samples of this study predate the infection). Cell type and time point are not known. CDR3s include the opening cysteine and the closing phenylalanine or tryptophan. The order of the fields is V gene, clone size, D gene, J gene, CDR3 protein, CDR3 DNA. A D gene is named only where the DNA matches it firmly. Size tells how often a clone was seen (once, few, many) or the class of an expanded clone, and some rows leave it out.

v_call: TRBV6-2/TRBV6-3
clone_size: many
d_call: TRBD2
j_call: TRBJ2-2
cdr3_aa: CASILTPGLGATGELFF
cdr3_nt: TGTGCCAGCATTTTAACCCCGGGACTAGGGGCCACCGGGGAGCTGTTTTTT

v_call: TRBV5-1
clone_size: .
d_call: TRBD1
j_call: TRBJ1-1
cdr3_aa: CASSLEQGAAEAFF
cdr3_nt: TGCGCCAGCAGCTTGGAACAGGGGGCAGCTGAAGCTTTCTTT

v_call: TRBV7-9
clone_size: .
d_call: TRBD1
j_call: TRBJ2-3
cdr3_aa: CASSLLTGGGTDTQYF
cdr3_nt: TGTGCCAGCAGCTTACTCACAGGGGGCGGCACAGATACGCAGTATTTT

v_call: TRBV20-1
clone_size: few
d_call: .
j_call: TRBJ1-2
cdr3_aa: CSAGQTTKNYGYTF
cdr3_nt: TGCAGTGCTGGCCAGACAACGAAGAACTATGGCTACACCTTC

v_call: TRBV29-1
clone_size: few
d_call: .
j_call: TRBJ2-1
cdr3_aa: CSVGGRTYNEQFF
cdr3_nt: TGCAGCGTTGGTGGGAGGACCTACAATGAGCAGTTCTTC

v_call: TRBV29-1
clone_size: .
d_call: .
j_call: TRBJ1-2
cdr3_aa: CSVEEVGYGYTF
cdr3_nt: TGCAGCGTTGAAGAAGTAGGCTATGGCTACACCTTC

v_call: TRBV7-8
clone_size: few
d_call: .
j_call: TRBJ2-7
cdr3_aa: CASSLAGFLGAYEQYF
cdr3_nt: TGTGCCAGCAGCTTAGCGGGGTTTCTGGGGGCTTACGAGCAGTACTTC

v_call: TRBV7-3
clone_size: .
d_call: .
j_call: TRBJ2-5
cdr3_aa: CASSLTFSRLGSETQYF
cdr3_nt: TGTGCCAGCAGCTTAACGTTCTCCCGGTTGGGTTCGGAGACCCAGTACTTC

v_call: TRBV9
clone_size: .
d_call: TRBD1
j_call: TRBJ2-4
cdr3_aa: CASSATPGQGINIQYF
cdr3_nt: TGTGCCAGCAGCGCGACCCCGGGACAGGGGATAAACATTCAGTACTTC

v_call: TRBV20-1
clone_size: many
d_call: .
j_call: TRBJ1-2
cdr3_aa: CSPRGDSYTF
cdr3_nt: TGCAGTCCCCGGGGGGACAGCTACACCTTC

v_call: TRBV20-1
clone_size: .
d_call: TRBD2
j_call: TRBJ2-3
cdr3_aa: CSVREGVDTQYF
cdr3_nt: TGCAGTGTGCGGGAGGGGGTAGATACGCAGTATTTT

v_call: TRBV12-3/TRBV12-4
clone_size: few
d_call: .
j_call: TRBJ1-2
cdr3_aa: CASSLRGPNYGYTF
cdr3_nt: TGTGCCAGCAGTCTTCGCGGGCCCAACTATGGCTACACCTTC

v_call: TRBV21-1
clone_size: few
d_call: .
j_call: TRBJ2-7
cdr3_aa: CASSKISGRDPSYEQYF
cdr3_nt: TGTGCCAGCAGCAAAATCTCTGGTAGGGATCCGTCCTACGAGCAGTACTTC

v_call: TRBV7-2
clone_size: .
d_call: .
j_call: TRBJ2-7
cdr3_aa: CASSLAATYEQYF
cdr3_nt: TGTGCCAGCAGCTTAGCTGCAACCTACGAGCAGTACTTC

v_call: TRBV7-9
clone_size: many
d_call: .
j_call: TRBJ1-1
cdr3_aa: CASSLAGRGITEAFF
cdr3_nt: TGTGCCAGCAGCTTAGCGGGCAGGGGTATCACTGAAGCTTTCTTT

v_call: TRBV24-1
clone_size: .
d_call: .
j_call: TRBJ1-5
cdr3_aa: CATSGRGGQPQHF
cdr3_nt: TGTGCCACCAGTGGTAGGGGAGGGCAGCCCCAGCATTTT

v_call: TRBV7-6
clone_size: few
d_call: .
j_call: TRBJ2-7
cdr3_aa: CASSLRQANIGEQYF
cdr3_nt: TGTGCCAGCAGCCTCCGACAGGCCAATATAGGGGAGCAGTACTTC

v_call: TRBV10-3
clone_size: .
d_call: .
j_call: TRBJ1-1
cdr3_aa: CAISESGDTEAFF
cdr3_nt: TGTGCCATCAGTGAGTCGGGGGACACTGAAGCTTTCTTT

v_call: TRBV5-5
clone_size: .
d_call: TRBD2
j_call: TRBJ2-4
cdr3_aa: CASSLLAGQLAKNIQYF
cdr3_nt: TGTGCCAGCAGCTTATTAGCGGGTCAATTAGCCAAAAACATTCAGTACTTC

v_call: TRBV6-5
clone_size: .
d_call: .
j_call: TRBJ1-2
cdr3_aa: CASSRGVPYGYTF
cdr3_nt: TGTGCCAGCAGTCGTGGGGTCCCCTATGGCTACACCTTC

v_call: TRBV24-1
clone_size: few
d_call: TRBD1
j_call: TRBJ2-2
cdr3_aa: CATSDPGGWAGELFF
cdr3_nt: TGTGCCACCAGTGATCCAGGGGGATGGGCCGGGGAGCTGTTTTTT

v_call: TRBV7-2
clone_size: once
d_call: .
j_call: TRBJ1-5
cdr3_aa: CASSRGAAEQPQHF
cdr3_nt: TGTGCCAGCAGCCGAGGTGCCGCGGAACAGCCCCAGCATTTT

v_call: TRBV5-6
clone_size: few
d_call: .
j_call: TRBJ1-1
cdr3_aa: CASSLARSNTEAFF
cdr3_nt: TGTGCCAGCAGCTTGGCCAGGTCGAACACTGAAGCTTTCTTT

v_call: TRBV20-1
clone_size: few
d_call: TRBD2
j_call: TRBJ2-7
cdr3_aa: CSASSGLAGGSYEQYF
cdr3_nt: TGCAGTGCTAGTTCCGGACTAGCGGGAGGGTCCTACGAGCAGTACTTC

v_call: TRBV7-8
clone_size: .
d_call: .
j_call: TRBJ1-1
cdr3_aa: CASSFGREAFF
cdr3_nt: TGTGCCAGCAGCTTCGGACGGGAAGCTTTCTTT

v_call: TRBV11-1
clone_size: .
d_call: TRBD2
j_call: TRBJ2-1
cdr3_aa: CASSLVAGTYNEQFF
cdr3_nt: TGTGCCAGCAGCCTTGTAGCGGGGACTTACAATGAGCAGTTCTTC

v_call: TRBV5-1
clone_size: .
d_call: .
j_call: TRBJ2-1
cdr3_aa: CASSLVAGVDEQFF
cdr3_nt: TGCGCCAGCAGCTTGGTCGCCGGGGTCGATGAGCAGTTCTTC

v_call: TRBV5-1
clone_size: .
d_call: .
j_call: TRBJ2-5
cdr3_aa: CASGRGGETQYF
cdr3_nt: TGCGCCAGCGGCAGGGGAGGAGAGACCCAGTACTTC

v_call: TRBV5-1
clone_size: few
d_call: TRBD1
j_call: TRBJ2-5
cdr3_aa: CASSSLGQGRKETQYF
cdr3_nt: TGCGCCAGCAGCTCCTTGGGACAGGGGAGGAAAGAGACCCAGTACTTC

v_call: TRBV29-1
clone_size: few
d_call: TRBD1
j_call: TRBJ1-2
cdr3_aa: CSVPRTGGNYGYTF
cdr3_nt: TGCAGCGTTCCTCGGACAGGGGGGAACTATGGCTACACCTTC

v_call: TRBV5-1
clone_size: many
d_call: TRBD1
j_call: TRBJ2-1
cdr3_aa: CASSPQGEPYNEQFF
cdr3_nt: TGCGCCAGCAGCCCCCAGGGGGAGCCCTACAATGAGCAGTTCTTC

v_call: TRBV5-1
clone_size: few
d_call: .
j_call: TRBJ1-1
cdr3_aa: CASSLAGMNTEAFF
cdr3_nt: TGCGCCAGCAGCTTGGCAGGTATGAACACTGAAGCTTTCTTT

v_call: TRBV12-3/TRBV12-4
clone_size: few
d_call: .
j_call: TRBJ2-1
cdr3_aa: CASSFRRGHGEQFF
cdr3_nt: TGTGCCAGCAGTTTCCGGCGGGGGCATGGTGAGCAGTTCTTC

v_call: TRBV27
clone_size: .
d_call: .
j_call: TRBJ1-2
cdr3_aa: CASSLSRGGYGYTF
cdr3_nt: TGTGCCAGCAGTTTATCGAGAGGTGGATATGGCTACACCTTC

v_call: TRBV12-3/TRBV12-4
clone_size: .
d_call: TRBD2
j_call: TRBJ2-3
cdr3_aa: CASSLWLAGGRKTDTQYF
cdr3_nt: TGTGCCAGCAGTTTATGGCTAGCGGGAGGGCGGAAAACAGATACGCAGTATTTT

v_call: TRBV14
clone_size: .
d_call: TRBD1
j_call: TRBJ1-1
cdr3_aa: CASSRLDRMNTEAFF
cdr3_nt: TGTGCCAGCAGCCGATTGGACAGGATGAACACTGAAGCTTTCTTT

v_call: TRBV20-1
clone_size: few
d_call: TRBD1
j_call: TRBJ1-6
cdr3_aa: CSASLSPGGSPLHF
cdr3_nt: TGCAGTGCTAGCCTGTCGCCAGGGGGCTCACCCCTCCACTTT

v_call: TRBV6-5
clone_size: few
d_call: .
j_call: TRBJ2-2
cdr3_aa: CASSYLQNTGELFF
cdr3_nt: TGTGCCAGCAGTTATTTACAGAACACCGGGGAGCTGTTTTTT

v_call: TRBV19
clone_size: few
d_call: TRBD1
j_call: TRBJ2-7
cdr3_aa: CATKGQGTYEQYF
cdr3_nt: TGTGCCACCAAGGGACAGGGCACTTACGAGCAGTACTTC

v_call: TRBV24-1
clone_size: .
d_call: TRBD1
j_call: TRBJ2-7
cdr3_aa: CATSDPRTGAYEQYF
cdr3_nt: TGTGCCACCAGTGACCCACGGACAGGGGCCTACGAGCAGTACTTC

v_call: TRBV11-2
clone_size: .
d_call: .
j_call: TRBJ2-1
cdr3_aa: CASSLGQHNEQFF
cdr3_nt: TGTGCCAGCAGCTTAGGGCAGCACAATGAGCAGTTCTTC

v_call: TRBV27
clone_size: once
d_call: TRBD1
j_call: TRBJ1-2
cdr3_aa: CASSLSIQGVSGGYTF
cdr3_nt: TGTGCCAGCAGTTTATCGATACAGGGGGTATCTGGTGGCTACACCTTC

v_call: TRBV3-1
clone_size: .
d_call: TRBD2
j_call: TRBJ2-3
cdr3_aa: CASSPGLVGTDTQYF
cdr3_nt: TGTGCCAGCAGCCCGGGACTAGTGGGGACAGATACGCAGTATTTT

v_call: TRBV3-1
clone_size: few
d_call: .
j_call: TRBJ1-1
cdr3_aa: CASSQVAENTEAFF
cdr3_nt: TGTGCCAGCAGCCAAGTCGCAGAAAACACTGAAGCTTTCTTT

v_call: TRBV29-1
clone_size: few
d_call: .
j_call: TRBJ2-3
cdr3_aa: CSGEGGSTDTQYF
cdr3_nt: TGCAGCGGGGAGGGGGGAAGCACAGATACGCAGTATTTT

v_call: TRBV15
clone_size: .
d_call: .
j_call: TRBJ2-2
cdr3_aa: CATSLDSRGTGELFF
cdr3_nt: TGTGCCACCAGCTTGGACAGCCGCGGCACCGGGGAGCTGTTTTTT

v_call: TRBV19
clone_size: .
d_call: TRBD1
j_call: TRBJ1-1
cdr3_aa: CASSTRQGDTEAFF
cdr3_nt: TGTGCCAGTAGCACTCGACAGGGTGACACTGAAGCTTTCTTT

v_call: TRBV5-4
clone_size: few
d_call: .
j_call: TRBJ2-3
cdr3_aa: CASSADPVRSDTQYF
cdr3_nt: TGTGCCAGCAGCGCAGACCCCGTGAGGTCGGATACGCAGTATTTT

v_call: TRBV5-5
clone_size: .
d_call: TRBD2
j_call: TRBJ2-1
cdr3_aa: CASSLLGTSGRAKEQFF
cdr3_nt: TGTGCCAGCAGCTTGTTGGGGACTAGCGGGAGGGCCAAGGAGCAGTTCTTC

v_call: TRBV7-3
clone_size: .
d_call: .
j_call: TRBJ1-1
cdr3_aa: CASSWDSNTEAFF
cdr3_nt: TGTGCCAGCAGCTGGGACTCGAACACTGAAGCTTTCTTT

v_call: TRBV27
clone_size: few
d_call: .
j_call: TRBJ2-7
cdr3_aa: CASSLRAGPTYEQYF
cdr3_nt: TGTGCCAGCAGTTTAAGGGCGGGTCCCACCTACGAGCAGTACTTC

v_call: TRBV7-9
clone_size: few
d_call: .
j_call: TRBJ2-3
cdr3_aa: CASSYSTDTQYF
cdr3_nt: TGTGCCAGCAGCTACTCGACAGATACGCAGTATTTT

v_call: TRBV4-1
clone_size: .
d_call: .
j_call: TRBJ1-1
cdr3_aa: CASSQGDRNTEAFF
cdr3_nt: TGCGCCAGCAGCCAAGGAGACAGAAACACTGAAGCTTTCTTT